One TCR beta chain is described in this entry. This sample is drawn from a study of blood T cell repertoires in COVID-19. Study as a whole: The study drew acute and convalescent COVID-19 samples from the United States, Italy and Spain. Sources were T cells, B-cell-depleted T cells, or PBMCs; the material itself was cDNA or gDNA.

Participants were aged about 18 to 90 years, lived in around 25 US areas, and enrolled virtually. Two consecutive negative NP/OP PCR tests, clearance, or resolved symptoms defined Cohort 3 recovery. Libraries were prepared by immunoSEQ multiplex PCR; TCRdb keeps only in-frame clonotypes and omits some of them. The sample has over 350,000 clones, around 87% seen once. Sequenced sample: PBMCs or T cells enriched from blood (not recorded which). The sequence was obtained from a woman aged 50 to 65 who had recovered from COVID-19.

The DNA for the CDR3 is TGTGCCACCAGTGGGGACAGGGTCTGCCAAGAGACCCAGTACTTC. Its protein is CATSGDRVCQETQYF. V is TRBV24-1 and J is TRBJ2-5, with 9 nucleotides matching TRBD1. The germline V gene encodes CDR1 KGHDR and CDR2 SFDVKD. The V gene end was trimmed by 5 bases and the J gene end by 1 base; junction bases not matched to a gene: 4. The CDR3 covers 15 residues.